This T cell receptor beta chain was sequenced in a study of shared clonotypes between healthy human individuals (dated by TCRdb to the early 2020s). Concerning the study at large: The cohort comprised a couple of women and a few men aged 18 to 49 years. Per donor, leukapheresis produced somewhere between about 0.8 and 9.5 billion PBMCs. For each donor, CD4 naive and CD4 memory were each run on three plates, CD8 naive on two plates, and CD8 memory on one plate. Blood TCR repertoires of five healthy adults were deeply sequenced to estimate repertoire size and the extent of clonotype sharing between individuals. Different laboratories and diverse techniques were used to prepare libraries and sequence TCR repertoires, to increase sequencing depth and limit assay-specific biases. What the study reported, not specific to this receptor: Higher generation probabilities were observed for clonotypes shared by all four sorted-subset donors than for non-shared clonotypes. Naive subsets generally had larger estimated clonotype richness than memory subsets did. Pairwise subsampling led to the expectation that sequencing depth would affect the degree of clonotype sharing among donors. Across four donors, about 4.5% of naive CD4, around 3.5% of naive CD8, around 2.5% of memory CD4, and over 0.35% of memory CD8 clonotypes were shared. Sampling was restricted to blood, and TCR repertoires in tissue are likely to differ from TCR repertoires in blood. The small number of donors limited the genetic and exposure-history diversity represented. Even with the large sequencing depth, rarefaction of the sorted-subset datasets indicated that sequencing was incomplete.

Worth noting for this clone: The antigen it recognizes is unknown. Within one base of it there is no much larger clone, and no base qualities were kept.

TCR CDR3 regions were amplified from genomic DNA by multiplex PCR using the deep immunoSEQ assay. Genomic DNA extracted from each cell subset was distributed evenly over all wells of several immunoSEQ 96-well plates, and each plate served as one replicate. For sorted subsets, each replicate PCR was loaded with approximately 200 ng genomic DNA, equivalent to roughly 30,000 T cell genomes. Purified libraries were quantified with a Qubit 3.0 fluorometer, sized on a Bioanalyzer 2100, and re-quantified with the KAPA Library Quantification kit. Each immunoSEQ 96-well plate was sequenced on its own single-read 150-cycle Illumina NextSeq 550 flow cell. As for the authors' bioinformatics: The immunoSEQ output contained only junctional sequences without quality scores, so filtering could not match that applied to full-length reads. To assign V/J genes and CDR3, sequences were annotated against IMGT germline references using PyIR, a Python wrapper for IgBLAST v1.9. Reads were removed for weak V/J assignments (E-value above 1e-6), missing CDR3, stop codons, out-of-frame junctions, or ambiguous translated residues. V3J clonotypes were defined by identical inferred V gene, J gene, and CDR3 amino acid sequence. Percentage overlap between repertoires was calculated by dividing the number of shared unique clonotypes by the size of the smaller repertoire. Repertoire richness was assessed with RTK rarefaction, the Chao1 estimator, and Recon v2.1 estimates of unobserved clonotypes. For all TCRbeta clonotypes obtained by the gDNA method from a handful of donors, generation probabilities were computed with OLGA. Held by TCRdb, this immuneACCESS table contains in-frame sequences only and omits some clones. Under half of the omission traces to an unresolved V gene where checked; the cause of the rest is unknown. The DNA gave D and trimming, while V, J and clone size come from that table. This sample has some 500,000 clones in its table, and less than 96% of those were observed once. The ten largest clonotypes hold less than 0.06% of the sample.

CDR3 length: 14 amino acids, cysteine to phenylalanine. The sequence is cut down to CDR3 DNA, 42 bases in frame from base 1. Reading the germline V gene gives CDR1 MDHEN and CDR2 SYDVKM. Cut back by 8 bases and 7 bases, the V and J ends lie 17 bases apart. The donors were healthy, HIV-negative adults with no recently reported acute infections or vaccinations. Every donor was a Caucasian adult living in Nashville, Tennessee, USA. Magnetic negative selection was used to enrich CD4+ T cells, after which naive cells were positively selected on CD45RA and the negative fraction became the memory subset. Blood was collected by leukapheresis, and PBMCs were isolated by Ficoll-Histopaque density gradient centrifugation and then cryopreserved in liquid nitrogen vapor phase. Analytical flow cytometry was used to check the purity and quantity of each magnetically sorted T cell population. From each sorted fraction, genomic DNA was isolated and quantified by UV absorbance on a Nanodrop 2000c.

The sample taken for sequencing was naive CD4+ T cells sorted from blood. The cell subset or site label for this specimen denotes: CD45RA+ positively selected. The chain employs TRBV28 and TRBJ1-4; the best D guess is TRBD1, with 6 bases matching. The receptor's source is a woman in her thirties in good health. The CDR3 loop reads CASGLTGMGEKLFF. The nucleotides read TGTGCCAGCGGTCTCACAGGGATGGGTGAAAAACTGTTTTTT.